This T cell receptor (beta chain) was captured by sequencing in a study of T cell responses to AZD1222 COVID-19 vaccine (dated by TCRdb to the early 2020s). With regard to the full study: AZD1222 recipients with second doses at about 4 weeks or about 12 weeks were pooled, because spike-specific TCR depth and breadth did not differ between schedules. TCR sequencing covered roughly 230 trial participants: 207 given two doses of AZD1222 and approximately 26 given two doses of MenACWY control vaccine. Trial participants were enrolled into age subgroups of 18-55, 56-69 and 70-plus years, which contained around 150, 28 and 57 TCR-sequenced participants, respectively.

The time point label, as the study defines it: baseline before first vaccination. Samples from vaccinated people were obtained from the UK trials COV001 and COV002, which included a single-blind randomized controlled phase 2/3 trial of AZD1222 (ChAdOx1 nCoV-19) in healthy adults. Trial participant PBMC samples were collected at day 0 and day 28 after the second dose for TCRbeta chain sequencing. What the authors observed across the whole study: Spike-specific TCR breadth and depth rose significantly after two AZD1222 doses compared with day 0 and with MenACWY recipients. Because no day 14 peak-response samples were available, repertoires were characterized only after the peak T cell response. Conclusions about previously exposed vaccinees are limited, since just five or six AZD1222 recipients were seropositive for SARS-CoV-2 at baseline. Epitopes outside the regions mutated in the B.1.351 and B.1.1.7 variants were reportedly recognized by nearly half of the unique spike-specific TCRs. Participants were mostly white British and included more females than males, and it was suggested by the authors that clonal diversity may have been underestimated. The 56-69-year group was small, and its depth increase did not reach significance, likely because of low power. Vaccine-associated CD4 TCRs spanned the whole spike protein, with dominant responses in regions 160-218 and 743-854.

The sample holds one count of this clone. Its cognate antigen has yet to be identified. Base qualities are missing; no much larger clone stands one base away. The CDR3 regions of human TCRbeta chains were analyzed by immunosequencing. On the study's bioinformatics: Repertoire TCRs were matched against a reference library of SARS-CoV-2-specific TCRs generated with the MIRA antigen-specificity platform. Breadth was defined as the fraction of unique TCRs that were SARS-CoV-2-associated, and depth was defined as the fraction of total T cells that were SARS-CoV-2-associated. Using the MIRA data, each spike-specific TCR was assigned both to the spike region to which the TCR was reactive and to a CD4 or CD8 class. Log10-transformed breadth and depth values were compared by one-way ANOVA with Sidak's multiple comparisons tests. TCRdb took over this immuneACCESS table, retaining in-frame rearrangements with V and J assigned. Such tables are incomplete; in checked studies, under half of the missing clones stem from an unresolved V gene, and the remainder is unexplained. V and J calls and clone size are those listed in that table; D and trimming were worked out from the DNA. This sample has 95,000 to 150,000 clones in its table, and 65% to 90% of those were observed once. Approximately 8.1% of the sample is taken by the ten largest.

This clonotype was obtained from an adult in good health. Sequencing used peripheral blood, obtained on day 0 of AZD1222 vaccination.

The bases read TGTGCCAGCAGCCCACGGGGGAGGGGAGTCTCTGGAAACACCATATATTTT. This sequence encodes CASSPRGRGVSGNTIYF. Recombination connected TRBV11-2 to TRBJ1-3; a weak D assignment points to TRBD1 (5 bases agree). A distance of 17 bases separates the germline ends of V and J, which lose 5 bases and 0 bases respectively. Via the germline V gene, CDR1 is SGHAT and CDR2 FQNNGV. The CDR3 holds 17 amino acids from the cysteine to the phenylalanine. Only the CDR3 portion is preserved as DNA: 51 bases, with reading frame beginning at the first base.